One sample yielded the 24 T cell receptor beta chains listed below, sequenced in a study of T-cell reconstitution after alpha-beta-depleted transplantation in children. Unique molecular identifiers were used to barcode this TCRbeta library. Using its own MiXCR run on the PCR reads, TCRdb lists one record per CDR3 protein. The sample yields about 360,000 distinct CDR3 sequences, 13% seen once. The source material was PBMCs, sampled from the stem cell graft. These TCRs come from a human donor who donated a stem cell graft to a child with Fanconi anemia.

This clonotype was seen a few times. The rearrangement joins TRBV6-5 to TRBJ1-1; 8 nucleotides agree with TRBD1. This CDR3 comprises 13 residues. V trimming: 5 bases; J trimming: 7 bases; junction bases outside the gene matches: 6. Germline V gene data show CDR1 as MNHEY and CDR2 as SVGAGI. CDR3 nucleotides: TGTGCCAGCAGTCCGACAGGGGTCGGTGAAGCTTTCTTT. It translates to CASSPTGVGEAFF.

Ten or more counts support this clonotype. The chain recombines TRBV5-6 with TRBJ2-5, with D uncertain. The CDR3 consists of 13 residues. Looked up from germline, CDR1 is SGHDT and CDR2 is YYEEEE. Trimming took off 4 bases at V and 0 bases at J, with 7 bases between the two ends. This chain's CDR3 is CASSPSYQETQYF. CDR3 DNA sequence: TGTGCCAGCAGCCCATCGTACCAAGAGACCCAGTACTTC.

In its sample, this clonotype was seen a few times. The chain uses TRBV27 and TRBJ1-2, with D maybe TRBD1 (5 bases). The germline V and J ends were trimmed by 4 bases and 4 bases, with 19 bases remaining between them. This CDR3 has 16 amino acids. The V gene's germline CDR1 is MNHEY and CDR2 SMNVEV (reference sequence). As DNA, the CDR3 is TGTGCCAGCAGTTCCACAGACGGACATGCCTTCTATGGCTACACCTTC. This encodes CASSSTDGHAFYGYTF.

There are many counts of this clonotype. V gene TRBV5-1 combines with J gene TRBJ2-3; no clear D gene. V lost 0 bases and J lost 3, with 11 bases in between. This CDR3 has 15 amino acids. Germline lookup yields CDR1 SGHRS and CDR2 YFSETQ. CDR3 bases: TGCGCCAGCAGCTTGGGGGATGGTGCGACAGATACGCAGTATTTT. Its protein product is CASSLGDGATDTQYF.

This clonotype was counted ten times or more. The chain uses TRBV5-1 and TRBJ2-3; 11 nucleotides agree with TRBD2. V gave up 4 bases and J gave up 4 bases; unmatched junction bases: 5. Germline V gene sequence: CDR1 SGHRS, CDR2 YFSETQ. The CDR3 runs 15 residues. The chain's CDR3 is CASSVPSGGPDTQYF. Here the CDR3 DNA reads TGCGCCAGCAGCGTACCTAGCGGGGGGCCAGATACGCAGTATTTT.

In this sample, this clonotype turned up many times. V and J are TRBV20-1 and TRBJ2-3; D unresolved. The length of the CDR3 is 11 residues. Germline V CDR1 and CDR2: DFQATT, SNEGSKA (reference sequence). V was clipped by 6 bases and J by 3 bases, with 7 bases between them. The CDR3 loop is CSALGTDTQYF. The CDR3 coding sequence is TGCAGTGCCCTGGGGACAGATACGCAGTATTTT.

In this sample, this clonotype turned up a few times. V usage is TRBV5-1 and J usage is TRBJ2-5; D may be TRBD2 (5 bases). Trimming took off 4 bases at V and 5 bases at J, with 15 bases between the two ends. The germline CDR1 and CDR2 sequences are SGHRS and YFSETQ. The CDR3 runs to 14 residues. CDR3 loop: CASSAGPSRETQYF. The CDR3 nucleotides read TGCGCCAGCAGCGCGGGTCCCTCCCGTGAGACCCAGTACTTC.

CDR3 sequence: CASRTTGQGYQPQHF. CDR3 bases: TGTGCCAGCAGAACCACGGGACAGGGATATCAGCCCCAGCATTTT. The V gene is TRBV6-2 or TRBV6-3, the J gene TRBJ1-5; 9 bases fit TRBD1. Germline V gene lookup returns CDR1 MNHEY and CDR2 SVGEGT. The CDR3 spans 15 residues. Germline trimming cut 6 bases from V and 5 bases from J; bases unmatched to any gene: 8.

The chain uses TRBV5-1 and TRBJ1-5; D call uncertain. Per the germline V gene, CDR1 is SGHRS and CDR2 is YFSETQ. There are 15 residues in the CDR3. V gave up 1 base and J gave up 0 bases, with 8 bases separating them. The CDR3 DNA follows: TGCGCCAGCAGCTTGAATCCAGATAGCAATCAGCCCCAGCATTTT. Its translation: CASSLNPDSNQPQHF.

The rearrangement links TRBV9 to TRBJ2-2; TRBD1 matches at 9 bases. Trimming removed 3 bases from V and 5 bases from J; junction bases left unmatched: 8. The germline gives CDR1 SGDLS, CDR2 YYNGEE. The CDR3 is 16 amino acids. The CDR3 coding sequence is TGTGCCAGCAGCGCTCCGGGACAGGGCGTTACCGGGGAGCTGTTTTTT. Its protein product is CASSAPGQGVTGELFF.

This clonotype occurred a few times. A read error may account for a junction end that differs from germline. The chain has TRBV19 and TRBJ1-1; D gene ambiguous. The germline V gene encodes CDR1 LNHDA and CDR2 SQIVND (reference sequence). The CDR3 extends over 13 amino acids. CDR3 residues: CASGIGKNTEAFF. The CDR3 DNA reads TGTGCCAGTGGTATAGGGAAGAACACTGAAGCTTTCTTT.

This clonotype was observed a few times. DNA of the CDR3: TGTGCCATCAATCCCCGGGAGAGCAATGAGCAGTTCTTC. Translation: CAINPRESNEQFF. The V and J genes are TRBV10-3 and TRBJ2-1; D might be TRBD2 (6 bases). Germline-derived CDR1 and CDR2 are ENHRY and SYGVKD. Trimming left V 7 bases short and J 6 bases short, with 13 bases between. This CDR3 has 13 amino acids.

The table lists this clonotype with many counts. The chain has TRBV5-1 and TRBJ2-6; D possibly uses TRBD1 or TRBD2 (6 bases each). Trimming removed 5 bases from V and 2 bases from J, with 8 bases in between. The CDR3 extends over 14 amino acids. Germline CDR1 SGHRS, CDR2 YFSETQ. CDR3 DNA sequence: TGCGCCAGCAGTGGGGGGCCTGGGGCCAACGTCCTGACTTTC. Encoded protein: CASSGGPGANVLTF.

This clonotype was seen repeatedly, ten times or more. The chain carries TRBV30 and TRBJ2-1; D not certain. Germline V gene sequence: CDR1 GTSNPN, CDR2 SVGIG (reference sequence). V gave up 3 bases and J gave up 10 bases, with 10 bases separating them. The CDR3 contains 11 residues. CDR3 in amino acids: CAWRALGEQFF. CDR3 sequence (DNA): TGTGCCTGGAGGGCCTTGGGGGAGCAGTTCTTC. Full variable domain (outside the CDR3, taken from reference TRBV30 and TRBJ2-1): SQTIHQWPATLVQPVGSPLSLECTVEGTSNPNLYWYRQAAGRGLQLLFYSVGIGQISSEVPQNLSASRPQDRQFILSSKKLLLSDSGFYLCAWRALGEQFFGPGTRLTVL.

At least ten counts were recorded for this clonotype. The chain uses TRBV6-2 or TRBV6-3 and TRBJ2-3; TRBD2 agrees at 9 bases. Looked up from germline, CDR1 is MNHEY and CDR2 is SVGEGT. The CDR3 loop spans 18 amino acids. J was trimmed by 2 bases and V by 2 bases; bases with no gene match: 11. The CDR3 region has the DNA TGTGCCAGCAGTTACGACAACTTAGCGGGGGCCCTCACAGATACGCAGTATTTT. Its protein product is CASSYDNLAGALTDTQYF.

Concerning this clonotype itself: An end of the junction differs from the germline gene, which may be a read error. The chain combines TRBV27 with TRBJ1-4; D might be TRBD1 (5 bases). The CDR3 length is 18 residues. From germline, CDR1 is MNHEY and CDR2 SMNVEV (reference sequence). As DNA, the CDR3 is TGTGCCTGCAGTTTATATAACAGGTTATATGCAACTAATGAAAAACTGTTTTTT. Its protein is CACSLYNRLYATNEKLFF. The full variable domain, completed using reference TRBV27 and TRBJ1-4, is EAQVTQNPRYLITVTGKKLTVTCSQNMNHEYMSWYRQDPGLGLRQIYYSMNVEVTDKGDVPEGYKVSRKEKRNFPLILESPSPNQTSLYFCACSLYNRLYATNEKLFFGSGTQLSVL.

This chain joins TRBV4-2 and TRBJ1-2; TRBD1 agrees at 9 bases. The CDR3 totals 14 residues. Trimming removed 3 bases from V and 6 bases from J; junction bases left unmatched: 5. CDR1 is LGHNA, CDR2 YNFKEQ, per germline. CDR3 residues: CASSQAGQGHGYTF. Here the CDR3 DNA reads TGTGCCAGCAGCCAGGCGGGACAGGGTCATGGCTACACCTTC.

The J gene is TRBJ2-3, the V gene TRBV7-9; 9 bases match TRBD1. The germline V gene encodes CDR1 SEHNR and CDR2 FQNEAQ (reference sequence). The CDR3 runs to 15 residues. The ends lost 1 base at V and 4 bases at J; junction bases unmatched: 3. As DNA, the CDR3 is TGTGCCAGCAGCTTAGTGGGACAGGGCCCAGATACGCAGTATTTT. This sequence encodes CASSLVGQGPDTQYF.

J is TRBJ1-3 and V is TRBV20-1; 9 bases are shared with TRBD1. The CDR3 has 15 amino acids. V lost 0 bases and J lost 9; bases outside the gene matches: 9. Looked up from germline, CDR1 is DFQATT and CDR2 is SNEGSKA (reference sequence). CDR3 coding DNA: TGCAGTGCTAGAGATCGAAGACAGGGGGTCGGCACCATATATTTT. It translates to CSARDRRQGVGTIYF.

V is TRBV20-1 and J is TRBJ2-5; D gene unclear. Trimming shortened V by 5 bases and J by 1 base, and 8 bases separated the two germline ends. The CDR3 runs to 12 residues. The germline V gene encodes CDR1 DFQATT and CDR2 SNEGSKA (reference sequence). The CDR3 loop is CSALRSQETQYF. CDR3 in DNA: TGCAGTGCTCTTCGGAGCCAAGAGACCCAGTACTTC.

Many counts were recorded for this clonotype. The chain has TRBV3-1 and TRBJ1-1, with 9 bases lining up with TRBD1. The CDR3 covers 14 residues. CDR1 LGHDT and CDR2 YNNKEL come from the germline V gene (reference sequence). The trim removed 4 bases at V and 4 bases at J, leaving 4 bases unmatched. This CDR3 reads CASSLGTGLTEAFF. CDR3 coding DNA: TGTGCCAGCAGCCTAGGGACAGGGCTCACTGAAGCTTTCTTT.

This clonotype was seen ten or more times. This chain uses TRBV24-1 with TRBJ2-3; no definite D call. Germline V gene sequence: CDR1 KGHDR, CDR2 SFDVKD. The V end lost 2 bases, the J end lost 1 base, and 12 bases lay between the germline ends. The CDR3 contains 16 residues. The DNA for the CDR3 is TGTGCCACCAGTGATTCATCCGGGCTCGGCACAGATACGCAGTATTTT. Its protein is CATSDSSGLGTDTQYF.

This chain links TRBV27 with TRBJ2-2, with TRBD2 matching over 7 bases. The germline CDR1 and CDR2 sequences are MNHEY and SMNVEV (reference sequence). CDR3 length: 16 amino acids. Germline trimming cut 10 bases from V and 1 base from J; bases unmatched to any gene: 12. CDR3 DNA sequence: TGTGCCACCAAAGTACTGGTAGCGGGGAACACCGGGGAGCTGTTTTTT. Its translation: CATKVLVAGNTGELFF.

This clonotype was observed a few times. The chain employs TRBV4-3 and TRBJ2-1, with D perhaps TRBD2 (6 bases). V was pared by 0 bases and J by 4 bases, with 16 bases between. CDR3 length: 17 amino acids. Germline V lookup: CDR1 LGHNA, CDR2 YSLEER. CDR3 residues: CASSQEGPGTDYNEQFF. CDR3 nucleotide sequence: TGCGCCAGCAGCCAAGAGGGGCCCGGGACTGATTACAATGAGCAGTTCTTC.